The source of this T cell receptor beta chain is a study of T cells in Graves' hyperthyroidism and ophthalmopathy. This clonotype was detected ten times or more. V was trimmed by 1 base and J by 3 bases, leaving 7 bases between them. The CDR3 consists of 14 residues. The germline CDR1 and CDR2 sequences are SGHVS and FQNEAQ. The source material, RNA transcripts, was used to amplify TCR beta CDR3 regions. The primer set for the first-round RT-PCR of the TCR CDR3 was HTBI. One entry per CDR3 protein, called by TCRdb with MiXCR from the multiplex PCR reads. The data show hundreds of thousands of distinct CDR3 sequences, 14% seen once.

This TCR was sampled from a woman between 18 and 29 years old with Graves' hyperthyroidism. Material: blood. This sequence joins TRBV7-8 and TRBJ2-1, with D uncertain. The CDR3 DNA is TGTGCCAGCAGCTTAGGGTCTCGCTACAATGAGCAGTTCTTC. Protein product: CASSLGSRYNEQFF.